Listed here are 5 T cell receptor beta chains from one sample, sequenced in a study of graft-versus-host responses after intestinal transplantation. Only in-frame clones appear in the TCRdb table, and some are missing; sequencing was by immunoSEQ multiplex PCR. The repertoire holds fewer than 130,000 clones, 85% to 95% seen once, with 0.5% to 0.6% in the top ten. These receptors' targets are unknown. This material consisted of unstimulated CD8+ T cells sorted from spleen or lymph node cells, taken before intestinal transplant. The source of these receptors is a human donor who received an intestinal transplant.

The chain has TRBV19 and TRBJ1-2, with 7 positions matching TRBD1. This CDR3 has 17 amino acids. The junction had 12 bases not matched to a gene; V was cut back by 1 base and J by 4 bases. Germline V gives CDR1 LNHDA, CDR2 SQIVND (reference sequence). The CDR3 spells CASSIGGGDRVFYGYTF. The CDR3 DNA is TGTGCCAGTAGTATAGGCGGGGGAGACAGGGTTTTCTATGGCTACACCTTC.

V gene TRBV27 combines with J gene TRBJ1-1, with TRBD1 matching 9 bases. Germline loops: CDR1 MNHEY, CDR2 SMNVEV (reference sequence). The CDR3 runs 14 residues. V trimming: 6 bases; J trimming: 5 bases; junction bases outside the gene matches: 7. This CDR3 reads CASRDGTGRTEAFF. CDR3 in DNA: TGTGCCAGCAGGGATGGGACAGGGAGGACTGAAGCTTTCTTT.

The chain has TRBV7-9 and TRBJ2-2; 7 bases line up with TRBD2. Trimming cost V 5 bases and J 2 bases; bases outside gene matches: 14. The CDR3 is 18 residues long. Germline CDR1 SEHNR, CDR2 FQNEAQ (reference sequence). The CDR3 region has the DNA TGTGCCAGCAGCCCACACCTCCTAGCGGTCCTAAACACCGGGGAGCTGTTTTTT. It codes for CASSPHLLAVLNTGELFF.

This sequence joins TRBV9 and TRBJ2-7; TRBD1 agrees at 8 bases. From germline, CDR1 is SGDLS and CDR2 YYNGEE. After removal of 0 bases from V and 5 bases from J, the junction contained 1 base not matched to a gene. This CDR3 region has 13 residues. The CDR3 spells CASSVGQGNEQYF. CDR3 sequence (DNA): TGTGCCAGCAGCGTAGGACAGGGGAACGAGCAGTACTTC.

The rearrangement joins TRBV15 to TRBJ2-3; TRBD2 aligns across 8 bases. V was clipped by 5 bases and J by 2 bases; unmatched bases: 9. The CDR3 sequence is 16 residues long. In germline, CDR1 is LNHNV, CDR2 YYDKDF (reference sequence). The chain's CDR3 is CATSYIAGRSTDTQYF. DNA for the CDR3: TGTGCCACCAGCTATATAGCGGGACGATCCACAGATACGCAGTATTTT. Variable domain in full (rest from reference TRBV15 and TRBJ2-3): DAMVIQNPRYQVTQFGKPVTLSCSQTLNHNVMYWYQQKSSQAPKLLFHYYDKDFNNEADTPDNFQSRRPNTSFCFLDIRSPGLGDTAMYLCATSYIAGRSTDTQYFGPGTRLTVL.